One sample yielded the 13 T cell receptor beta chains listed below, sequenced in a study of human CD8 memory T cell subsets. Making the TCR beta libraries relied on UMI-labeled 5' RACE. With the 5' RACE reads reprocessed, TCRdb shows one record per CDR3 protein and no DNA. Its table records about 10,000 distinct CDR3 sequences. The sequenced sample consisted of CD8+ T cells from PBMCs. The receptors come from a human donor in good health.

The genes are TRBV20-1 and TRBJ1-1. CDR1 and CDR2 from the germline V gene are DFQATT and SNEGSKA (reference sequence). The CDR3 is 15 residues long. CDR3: CRARGGSLRKPEAFF.

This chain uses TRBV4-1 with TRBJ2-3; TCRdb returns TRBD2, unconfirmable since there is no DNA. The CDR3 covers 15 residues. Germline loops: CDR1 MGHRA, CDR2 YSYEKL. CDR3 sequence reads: CASSHVRTTADTQYF.

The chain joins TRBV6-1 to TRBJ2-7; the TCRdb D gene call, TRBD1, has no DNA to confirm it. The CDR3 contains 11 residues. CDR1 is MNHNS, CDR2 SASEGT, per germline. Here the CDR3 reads CAIGRSYEQYF.

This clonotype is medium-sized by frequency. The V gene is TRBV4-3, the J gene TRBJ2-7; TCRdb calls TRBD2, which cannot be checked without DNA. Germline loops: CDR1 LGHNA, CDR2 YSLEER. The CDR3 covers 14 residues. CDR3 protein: CASSPIADDYEQYF.

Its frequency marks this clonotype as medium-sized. CDR3 in amino acids: CASSSGQADFSGRFGTDTQYF. The chain couples TRBV2 to TRBJ2-3; lacking DNA, the TRBD1 call made by TCRdb goes unchecked. CDR1 SNHLY and CDR2 FYNNEI come from the germline V gene. The CDR3 covers 21 residues.

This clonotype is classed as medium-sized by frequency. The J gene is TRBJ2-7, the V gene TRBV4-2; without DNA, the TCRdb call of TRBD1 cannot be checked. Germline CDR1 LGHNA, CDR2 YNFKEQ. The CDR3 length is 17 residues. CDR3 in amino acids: CASSQDLAGQGDHEQYF.

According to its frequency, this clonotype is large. The CDR3 here is CASSYSITEAFF. V gene TRBV6-6 combines with J gene TRBJ1-1. Germline V gene lookup returns CDR1 MNHNY and CDR2 SVGAGI (reference sequence). There are 12 residues in the CDR3.

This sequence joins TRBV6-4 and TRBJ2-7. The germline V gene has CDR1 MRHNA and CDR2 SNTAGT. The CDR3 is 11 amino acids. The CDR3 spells CASRPNYEQYF.

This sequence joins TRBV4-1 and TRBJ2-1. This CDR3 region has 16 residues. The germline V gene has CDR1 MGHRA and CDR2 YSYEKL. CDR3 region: CASSRRFMSSYNEQFF.

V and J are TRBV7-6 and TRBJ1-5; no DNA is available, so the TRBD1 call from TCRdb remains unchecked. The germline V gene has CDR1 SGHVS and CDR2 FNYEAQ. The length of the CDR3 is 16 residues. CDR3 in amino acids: CASSLGGDRRNQPQHF.

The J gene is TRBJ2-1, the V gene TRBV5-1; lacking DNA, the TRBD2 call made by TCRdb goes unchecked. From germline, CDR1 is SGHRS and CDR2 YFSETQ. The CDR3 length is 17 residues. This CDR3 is CASSQSLAGGPLDEQFF.

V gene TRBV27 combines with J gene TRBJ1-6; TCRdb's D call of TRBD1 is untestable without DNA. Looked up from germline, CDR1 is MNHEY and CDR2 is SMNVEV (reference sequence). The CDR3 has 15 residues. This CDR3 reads CASSLSGTANSPLHF.

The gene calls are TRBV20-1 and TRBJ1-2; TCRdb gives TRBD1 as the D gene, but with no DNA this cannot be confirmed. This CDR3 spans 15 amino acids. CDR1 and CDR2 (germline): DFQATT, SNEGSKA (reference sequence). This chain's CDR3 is CSPLDGDRERYGYTF.